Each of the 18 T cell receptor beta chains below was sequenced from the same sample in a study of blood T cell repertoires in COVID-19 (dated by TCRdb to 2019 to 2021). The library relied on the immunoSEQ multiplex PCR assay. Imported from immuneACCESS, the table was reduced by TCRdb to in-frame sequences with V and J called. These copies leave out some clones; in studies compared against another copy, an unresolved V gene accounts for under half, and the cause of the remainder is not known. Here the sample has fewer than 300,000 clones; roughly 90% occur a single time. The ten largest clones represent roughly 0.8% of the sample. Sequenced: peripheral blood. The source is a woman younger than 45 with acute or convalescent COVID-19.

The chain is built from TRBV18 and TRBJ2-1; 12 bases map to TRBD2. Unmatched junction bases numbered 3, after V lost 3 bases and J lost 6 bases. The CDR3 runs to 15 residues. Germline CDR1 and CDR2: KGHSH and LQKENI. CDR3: CASSPTSGSANEQFF. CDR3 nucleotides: TGTGCCAGCTCACCGACTAGCGGGAGTGCCAATGAGCAGTTCTTC.

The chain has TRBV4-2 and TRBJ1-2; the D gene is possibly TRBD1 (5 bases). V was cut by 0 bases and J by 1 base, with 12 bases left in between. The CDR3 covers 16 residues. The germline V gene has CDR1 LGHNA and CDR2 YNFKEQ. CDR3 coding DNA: TGTGCCAGCAGCCAAGACCCCCGACAGAGTAACTATGGCTACACCTTC. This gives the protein CASSQDPRQSNYGYTF.

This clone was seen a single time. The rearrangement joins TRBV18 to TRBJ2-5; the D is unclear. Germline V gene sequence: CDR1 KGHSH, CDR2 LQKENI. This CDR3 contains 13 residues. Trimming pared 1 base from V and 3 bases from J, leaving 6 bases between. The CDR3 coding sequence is TGTGCCAGCTCACCACTGGCAGAAGAGACCCAGTACTTC. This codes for CASSPLAEETQYF.

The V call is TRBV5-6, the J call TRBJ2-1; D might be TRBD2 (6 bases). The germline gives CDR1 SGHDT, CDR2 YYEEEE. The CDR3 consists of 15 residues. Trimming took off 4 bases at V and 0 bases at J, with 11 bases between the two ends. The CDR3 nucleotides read TGTGCCAGCAGCCCAAGACTAGGCTCCTACAATGAGCAGTTCTTC. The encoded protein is CASSPRLGSYNEQFF.

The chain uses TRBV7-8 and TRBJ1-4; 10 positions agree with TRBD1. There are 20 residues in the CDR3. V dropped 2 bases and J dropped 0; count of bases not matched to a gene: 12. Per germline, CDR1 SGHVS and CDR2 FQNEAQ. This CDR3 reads CASSLSGTGALRATNEKLFF. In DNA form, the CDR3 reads TGTGCCAGCAGCTTATCCGGGACAGGGGCCTTGCGGGCAACTAATGAAAAACTGTTTTTT.

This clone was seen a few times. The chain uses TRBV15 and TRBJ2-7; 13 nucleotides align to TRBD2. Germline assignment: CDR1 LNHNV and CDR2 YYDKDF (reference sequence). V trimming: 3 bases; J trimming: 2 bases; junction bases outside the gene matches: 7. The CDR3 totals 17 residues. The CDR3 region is CATSSGRGLAGAYEQYF. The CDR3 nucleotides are TGTGCCACCAGCAGCGGGAGAGGACTAGCGGGAGCCTACGAGCAGTACTTC.

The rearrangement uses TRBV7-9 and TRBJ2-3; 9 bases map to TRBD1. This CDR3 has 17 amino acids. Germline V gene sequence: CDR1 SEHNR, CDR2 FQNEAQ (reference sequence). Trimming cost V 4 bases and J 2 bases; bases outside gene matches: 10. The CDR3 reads CASSSPWTGVITDTQYF. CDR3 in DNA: TGTGCCAGCAGCTCACCTTGGACAGGGGTTATCACAGATACGCAGTATTTT.

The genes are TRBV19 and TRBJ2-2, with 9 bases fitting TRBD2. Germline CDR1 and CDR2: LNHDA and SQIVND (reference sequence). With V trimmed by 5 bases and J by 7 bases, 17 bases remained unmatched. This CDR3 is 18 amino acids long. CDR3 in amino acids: CASSLRVAGDVTGGELFF. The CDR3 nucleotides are TGTGCCAGTAGTCTCCGGGTAGCGGGAGACGTTACGGGCGGGGAGCTGTTTTTT.

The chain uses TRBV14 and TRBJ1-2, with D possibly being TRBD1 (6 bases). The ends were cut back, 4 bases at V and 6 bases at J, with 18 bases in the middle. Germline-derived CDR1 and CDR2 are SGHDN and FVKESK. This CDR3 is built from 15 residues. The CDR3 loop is CASSPRTATTNGYTF. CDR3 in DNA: TGTGCCAGCAGCCCCCGGACAGCGACTACGAATGGCTACACCTTC.

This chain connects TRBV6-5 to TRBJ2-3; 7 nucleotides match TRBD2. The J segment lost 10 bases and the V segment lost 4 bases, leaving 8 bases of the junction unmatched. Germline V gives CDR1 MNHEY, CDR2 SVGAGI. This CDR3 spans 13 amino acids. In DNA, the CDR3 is TGTGCCAGCAGTTCCCCCGGGGGGTTGGCGCAGTATTTT. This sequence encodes CASSSPGGLAQYF.

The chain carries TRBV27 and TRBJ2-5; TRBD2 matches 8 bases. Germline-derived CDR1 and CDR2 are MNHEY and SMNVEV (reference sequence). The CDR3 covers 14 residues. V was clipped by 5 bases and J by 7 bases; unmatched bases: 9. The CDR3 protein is CASSPGGLVGTQYF. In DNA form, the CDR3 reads TGTGCCAGCAGTCCGGGGGGACTAGTTGGGACCCAGTACTTC.

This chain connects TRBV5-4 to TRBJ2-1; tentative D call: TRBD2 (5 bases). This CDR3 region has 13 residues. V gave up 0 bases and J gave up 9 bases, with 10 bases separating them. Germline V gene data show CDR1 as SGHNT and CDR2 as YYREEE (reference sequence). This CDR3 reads CASSLVTRSEQFF. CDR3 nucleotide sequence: TGTGCCAGCAGCTTGGTAACTAGGAGTGAGCAGTTCTTC.

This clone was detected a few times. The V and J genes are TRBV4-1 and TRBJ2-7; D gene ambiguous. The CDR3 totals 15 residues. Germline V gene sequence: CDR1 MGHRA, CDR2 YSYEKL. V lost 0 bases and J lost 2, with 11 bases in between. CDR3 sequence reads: CASSQDRGRTYEQYF. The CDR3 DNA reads TGCGCCAGCAGCCAAGATCGAGGTAGGACCTACGAGCAGTACTTC.

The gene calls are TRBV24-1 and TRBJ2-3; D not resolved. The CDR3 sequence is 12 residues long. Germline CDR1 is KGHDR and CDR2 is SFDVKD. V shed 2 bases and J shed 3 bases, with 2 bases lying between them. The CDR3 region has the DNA TGTGCCACCAGTGATTCAACAGATACGCAGTATTTT. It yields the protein CATSDSTDTQYF.

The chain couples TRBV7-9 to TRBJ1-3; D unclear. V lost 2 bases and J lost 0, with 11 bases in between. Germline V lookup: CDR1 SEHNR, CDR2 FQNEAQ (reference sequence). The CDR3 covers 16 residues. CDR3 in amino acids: CASSLRGLLSGNTIYF. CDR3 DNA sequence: TGTGCCAGCAGCTTACGGGGTTTACTCTCTGGAAACACCATATATTTT.

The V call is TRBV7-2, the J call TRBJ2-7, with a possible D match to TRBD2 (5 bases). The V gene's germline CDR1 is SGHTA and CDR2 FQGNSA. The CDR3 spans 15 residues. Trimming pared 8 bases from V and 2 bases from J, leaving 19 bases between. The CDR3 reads CASRPAGDPTYEQYF. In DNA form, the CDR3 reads TGTGCCAGCCGACCCGCGGGTGACCCAACCTACGAGCAGTACTTC.

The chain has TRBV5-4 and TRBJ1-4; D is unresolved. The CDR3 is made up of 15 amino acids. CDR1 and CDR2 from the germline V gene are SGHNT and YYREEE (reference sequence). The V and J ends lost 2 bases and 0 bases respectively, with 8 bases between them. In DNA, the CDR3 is TGTGCCAGCAGCTTAACGGTAGCAACTAATGAAAAACTGTTTTTT. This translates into CASSLTVATNEKLFF.

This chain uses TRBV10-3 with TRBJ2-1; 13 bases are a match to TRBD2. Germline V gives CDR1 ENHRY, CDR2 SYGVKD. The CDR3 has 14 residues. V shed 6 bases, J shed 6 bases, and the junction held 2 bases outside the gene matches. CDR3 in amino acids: CAIRTSGRANEQFF. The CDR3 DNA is TGTGCCATCAGAACTAGCGGGAGGGCCAATGAGCAGTTCTTC.